This TCR beta chain was sequenced in a study of shared clonotypes between healthy human individuals. Assay: immunoSEQ multiplex PCR; the TCRdb copy retains only in-frame clones and omits some. The sample lists 730,000 or so clones; roughly 78% were seen once. This clone was detected a few times. This CDR3 is also generated by other DNA sequences in the sample. The material sequenced was memory CD4+ T cells sorted from blood. Subset denoted: CD45RA-negative fraction. The TCR sequence derives from a woman between 25 and 40 years old in good health.

CDR3 DNA: TGTGCCAGCAGCCTAGGGACTAGCGGTTCTTCCTACAATGAGCAGTTCTTC. As protein: CASSLGTSGSSYNEQFF. This sequence joins TRBV14 and TRBJ2-1; 11 bases are shared with TRBD2. V trimming: 4 bases; J trimming: 1 base; junction bases outside the gene matches: 6. The germline CDR1 and CDR2 sequences are SGHDN and FVKESK. The CDR3 extends over 17 amino acids.